One sample yielded the 20 T cell receptor beta chains listed below, sequenced in a study of cytomegalovirus exposure and HLA in healthy donors. The PCR ran on 60 Vbeta and 13 Jbeta primers. Sequenced by immunoSEQ multiplex PCR; TCRdb stores in-frame clones only, minus some. Of approximately 140,000 clones listed, about 81% are singletons. Sequenced material: PBMCs. The origin of the receptors is a middle-aged woman in good health and CMV-seropositive.

The V gene is TRBV6-1, the J gene TRBJ2-7, with 8 bases that match TRBD1. The CDR3 runs to 14 residues. The J segment lost 0 bases and the V segment lost 4 bases, leaving 2 bases of the junction unmatched. The germline V gene has CDR1 MNHNS and CDR2 SASEGT. CDR3 protein: CASSGTGHSYEQYF. In DNA form, the CDR3 reads TGTGCCAGCAGTGGGACAGGGCACTCCTACGAGCAGTACTTC.

The chain employs TRBV12-5 and TRBJ1-2; D is uncertain. This CDR3 comprises 12 residues. Trimming stripped 1 base from V and 7 bases from J, with 7 bases between. Germline V CDR1 and CDR2: LGHNT, FRNRAP. The CDR3 loop reads CASGLGLCGYTF. CDR3 in DNA: TGTGCTAGTGGTTTGGGGCTGTGTGGCTACACCTTC.

In its sample, this clone was seen a few times. The chain combines TRBV6-5 with TRBJ2-1; D may be TRBD1 (8 bases). Germline V lookup: CDR1 MNHEY, CDR2 SVGAGI. V lost 6 bases and J lost 5, with 17 bases in between. The CDR3 is 15 residues long. The CDR3: CASSRTGRDHNEQFF. The CDR3 DNA is TGTGCCAGCAGCAGGACAGGGAGGGATCACAATGAGCAGTTCTTC.

About this clone: Mismatch with germline at one junction end may stem from a read error. The J gene is TRBJ2-5, the V gene TRBV30; possibly TRBD2 for D (5 bases). CDR1 and CDR2 from the germline V gene are GTSNPN and SVGIG (reference sequence). The CDR3 covers 10 residues. CDR3 sequence: CASEGEGRNF. The CDR3 DNA reads TGTGCCTCAGAAGGCGAGGGCAGAAACTTC.

The chain recombines TRBV18 with TRBJ1-4, with no clear D. This CDR3 has 16 residues. Germline CDR1 KGHSH, CDR2 LQKENI. The V end lost 3 bases, the J end lost 8 bases, and 19 bases lay between the germline ends. CDR3 amino acids: CASSPTGDHIYEKLFF. Written as DNA, the CDR3 is TGTGCCAGCTCACCGACGGGAGACCACATCTACGAAAAACTGTTTTTT.

Remarks on this clone: Germline is not matched at one junction end, which may reflect a read error. The V and J genes are TRBV7-7 and TRBJ2-5; 7 nucleotides line up with TRBD1. In germline, CDR1 is SSHAT, CDR2 FNYEAQ (reference sequence). The CDR3 extends over 15 amino acids. CDR3 nucleotides: TGTGCTAGCAGCTTAGGGTTGACAGGGCAAGAGACCCAGTACTTC. Protein: CASSLGLTGQETQYF.

The gene calls are TRBV5-1 and TRBJ1-3; D is ambiguous. CDR1 and CDR2 (germline): SGHRS, YFSETQ. The length of the CDR3 is 15 residues. Trimming pared 0 bases from V and 0 bases from J, leaving 7 bases between. The DNA of the CDR3 is TGCGCCAGCAGCTTGGCCCCGAGCTCTGGAAACACCATATATTTT. It is translated as CASSLAPSSGNTIYF.

The chain employs TRBV9 and TRBJ2-7; 8 bases align to TRBD2. The CDR3 runs 15 residues. The trim removed 0 bases at V and 7 bases at J, leaving 9 bases unmatched. In germline, CDR1 is SGDLS, CDR2 YYNGEE. CDR3 sequence (DNA): TGTGCCAGCAGCGTAGATACTAGCGGAGGGGGGGAGCAGTACTTC. Translation gives CASSVDTSGGGEQYF. The variable domain in full, with the rest retrieved from reference TRBV9 and TRBJ2-7, is DSGVTQTPKHLITATGQRVTLRCSPRSGDLSVYWYQQSLDQGLQFLIQYYNGEERAKGNILERFSAQQFPDLHSELNLSSLELGDSALYFCASSVDTSGGGEQYFGPGTRLTVT.

The chain recombines TRBV9 with TRBJ2-3; 16 bases fit TRBD2. Germline trimming cut 3 bases from V and 5 bases from J; bases unmatched to any gene: 3. The CDR3 is 16 amino acids. Germline CDR1 SGDLS, CDR2 YYNGEE. The CDR3 bases are TGTGCCAGCAGCGGGGGACTAGCGGGGGGGAGAGATACGCAGTATTTT. It is translated as CASSGGLAGGRDTQYF.

The genes are TRBV5-1 and TRBJ1-6; 7 nucleotides line up with TRBD1. V was pared by 4 bases and J by 7 bases, with 5 bases of the junction left unmatched. Germline assignment: CDR1 SGHRS and CDR2 YFSETQ. The CDR3 sequence is 14 residues long. In DNA form, the CDR3 reads TGCGCCAGCAGCCTGACAGGGAACAATTCACCCCTCCACTTT. This codes for CASSLTGNNSPLHF.

The genes are TRBV29-1 and TRBJ2-5; no clear D gene. V dropped 2 bases and J dropped 2 bases, with 6 bases sitting between them. The germline V gene has CDR1 SQVTM and CDR2 ANQGSEA. The CDR3 length is 12 residues. In DNA, the CDR3 is TGCAGCGTTGAACAACAGCAAGAGACCCAGTACTTC. Protein: CSVEQQQETQYF.

In this sample, this clone turned up a few times. The chain couples TRBV6-5 to TRBJ1-1; D remains ambiguous. The CDR3 consists of 10 residues. The V end was cut by 10 bases, the J end by 8 bases, with 11 bases between. Germline CDR1 reads MNHEY; CDR2 reads SVGAGI. CDR3 in amino acids: CATISGEAFF. CDR3 coding DNA: TGTGCCACCATATCAGGAGAAGCTTTCTTT.

CDR3 in amino acids: CASTLAGADTQYF. As DNA, the CDR3 is TGTGCCAGCACTCTAGCGGGAGCAGATACGCAGTATTTT. This rearrangement joins TRBV6-1 to TRBJ2-3, with 10 bases lining up with TRBD2. The V and J ends lost 7 bases and 4 bases, in that order; junction bases with no gene match: 2. The germline gives CDR1 MNHNS, CDR2 SASEGT. This CDR3 contains 13 residues.

The chain employs TRBV11-3 and TRBJ2-2, with a tentative D call TRBD2 (6 bases). CDR1 and CDR2 (germline): SGHNT, YENEEA. CDR3 length: 16 residues. The V end was cut by 3 bases, the J end by 5 bases, with 16 bases between. In DNA, the CDR3 is TGTGCCAGCAGCTTGGGCGGTGCTAGCGATACCGGGGAGCTGTTTTTT. Translated: CASSLGGASDTGELFF.

The chain joins TRBV19 to TRBJ1-1; D not certain. Germline lookup yields CDR1 LNHDA and CDR2 SQIVND (reference sequence). The CDR3 sequence is 16 residues long. V lost 3 bases and J lost 1, with 15 bases in between. This chain's CDR3 is CASSIRPREKNTEAFF. The CDR3 region has the DNA TGTGCCAGTAGTATTCGTCCCCGGGAGAAGAACACTGAAGCTTTCTTT.

The rearrangement links TRBV14 to TRBJ2-1, with 9 nucleotides matching TRBD1. In germline, CDR1 is SGHDN, CDR2 FVKESK. The ends lost 5 bases at V and 6 bases at J; junction bases unmatched: 8. The CDR3 is made up of 15 amino acids. CDR3 sequence reads: CASSKPGQGSNEQFF. CDR3 DNA: TGTGCCAGCAGCAAACCGGGACAGGGCTCCAATGAGCAGTTCTTC.

The genes are TRBV6-1 and TRBJ2-3; a possible D gene is TRBD2 (5 bases). Germline CDR1 reads MNHNS; CDR2 reads SASEGT. This CDR3 contains 11 residues. Trimming took off 0 bases at V and 14 bases at J, with 9 bases between the two ends. The CDR3, as DNA: TGTGCCAGCAGTGAAGCTGCACGGGGGTATTTT. Its protein is CASSEAARGYF.

The chain combines TRBV5-1 with TRBJ1-1; D might be TRBD1 (5 bases). The germline CDR1 and CDR2 sequences are SGHRS and YFSETQ. V was trimmed by 0 bases and J by 3 bases, leaving 9 bases between them. The CDR3 runs 14 residues. Here the CDR3 DNA reads TGCGCCAGCAGCTTGGAAGGGGCCGACACTGAAGCTTTCTTT. Amino acid sequence: CASSLEGADTEAFF.

V usage is TRBV5-1 and J usage is TRBJ2-2; 13 bases match TRBD2. V lost 7 bases, J lost 7 bases, and 10 bases stayed unmatched. The CDR3 runs to 16 residues. The germline V gene encodes CDR1 SGHRS and CDR2 YFSETQ. The CDR3, as DNA: TGCGCCAGCGATACAACTAGCGGGGGGGCCGTCGGGGAGCTGTTTTTT. Its protein is CASDTTSGGAVGELFF.

This clone was recorded a few times. V usage is TRBV9 and J usage is TRBJ2-7, with D possibly matching TRBD2 (6 bases). There are 14 residues in the CDR3. V shed 0 bases and J shed 3 bases, with 10 bases lying between them. Germline V gives CDR1 SGDLS, CDR2 YYNGEE. The CDR3 sequence: CASSVEGSGYEQYF. The CDR3 DNA sequence: TGTGCCAGCAGCGTAGAGGGTAGCGGCTACGAGCAGTACTTC.